Shown below are 29 T cell receptor beta chains from a single sample sequenced in a study of Graves' ophthalmopathy and Graves' hyperthyroidism. For repertoire sequencing, the TCR beta CDR3 regions were amplified from RNA transcripts. Second-round multiplex PCR followed a first-round RT-PCR using HTBI primers. Each CDR3 protein gets one entry after TCRdb re-called the multiplex PCR reads with MiXCR. The sample carries under 350,000 distinct CDR3 sequences, roughly 15% recorded once. The sequenced sample consisted of peripheral blood. These receptor sequences come from an adult man with Graves' ophthalmopathy.

This clonotype was seen repeatedly, ten times or more. The V and J genes are TRBV20-1 and TRBJ2-7; TRBD1 is a possible D gene (8 bases). V was cut by 6 bases and J by 5 bases, with 23 bases left in between. Looked up from germline, CDR1 is DFQATT and CDR2 is SNEGSKA (reference sequence). CDR3 length: 15 residues. CDR3 sequence: CSANRPYRGGDEQYF. The CDR3 region has the DNA TGCAGTGCCAACAGGCCCTACAGGGGGGGCGACGAGCAGTACTTC.

This clonotype has a count of ten or more. V is TRBV7-3 and J is TRBJ2-2; a weak D match, TRBD1 (6 bases). Germline V gene data show CDR1 as SGHTA and CDR2 as FQGTGA. V gave up 5 bases and J gave up 0 bases, with 13 bases separating them. The CDR3 spans 16 residues. The CDR3 nucleotides read TGTGCCAGCAGCAAACAGGGTGCGGCGAACACCGGGGAGCTGTTTTTT. Its translation is CASSKQGAANTGELFF.

At least ten counts were recorded for this clonotype. The V gene is TRBV7-8, the J gene TRBJ1-1; unclear D gene. The CDR3 totals 16 residues. The germline CDR1 and CDR2 sequences are SGHVS and FQNEAQ. V lost 2 bases, J lost 6 bases, and 19 bases lay in between. CDR3 sequence reads: CASSLLPLHLVAEAFF. The CDR3 region has the DNA TGTGCCAGCAGCTTACTACCATTACACCTGGTGGCTGAAGCTTTCTTT.

This chain links TRBV19 with TRBJ1-5; D is ambiguous. Germline loops: CDR1 LNHDA, CDR2 SQIVND (reference sequence). Trimming took 3 bases from V and 5 from J, leaving 20 bases between them. There are 17 residues in the CDR3. The CDR3 DNA reads TGTGCCAGTAGTATGGGAGCCTGGCGGACCCAATATCAGCCCCAGCATTTT. Amino acid sequence: CASSMGAWRTQYQPQHF.

The V call is TRBV5-1, the J call TRBJ2-5, with a weak D call TRBD2 (6 bases). The CDR3 runs 17 residues. Deletions cut 4 bases from V and 7 bases from J, with 26 bases between. Germline CDR1 is SGHRS and CDR2 is YFSETQ. The CDR3 is CASSRTAGQASVGTQYF. CDR3 DNA: TGCGCCAGCAGCAGAACGGCGGGGCAGGCGTCCGTTGGGACCCAGTACTTC.

DNA for the CDR3: TGTGCCAGCAGCCAAGATCTCGGGAGGGAAAACACTGAAGCTTTCTTT. This sequence encodes CASSQDLGRENTEAFF. The chain uses TRBV3-1 and TRBJ1-1; no firm D call. CDR1 is LGHDT and CDR2 is YNNKEL in the germline V gene (reference sequence). Deletions cut 0 bases from V and 2 bases from J, with 13 bases between. There are 16 residues in the CDR3.

This clonotype was recorded once. The chain joins TRBV7-9 to TRBJ2-5; D is perhaps TRBD1 or TRBD2 (5 bases each). This CDR3 contains 14 residues. In germline, CDR1 is SEHNR, CDR2 FQNEAQ (reference sequence). V lost 5 bases to trimming and J lost 1 base, with 11 bases between them. CDR3 nucleotide sequence: TGTGCCAGCAGCCGAGAGGGGCTCCAAGAGACCCAGTACTTC. Encoded protein: CASSREGLQETQYF.

The sample holds many counts of this clonotype. The rearrangement uses TRBV28 and TRBJ2-7; D is possibly TRBD2 (7 bases). V lost 2 bases to trimming and J lost 5 bases, with 10 bases between them. Germline values: CDR1 MDHEN, CDR2 SYDVKM. The CDR3 sequence is 13 residues long. The CDR3 DNA reads as TGTGCCAGCAGTTTACGGGGGGCGGACGAGCAGTACTTC. This sequence encodes CASSLRGADEQYF.

This clonotype was observed at least ten times. V gene TRBV7-2 combines with J gene TRBJ1-1, with 10 bases lining up with TRBD1. The ends lost 3 bases at V and 6 bases at J; junction bases unmatched: 7. Germline V gives CDR1 SGHTA, CDR2 FQGNSA. The CDR3 is made up of 15 amino acids. The CDR3 DNA follows: TGTGCCAGCAGCTTGAACCGGGACAGGGGACCTGAAGCTTTCTTT. Protein: CASSLNRDRGPEAFF.

This clonotype showed up many times. This sequence joins TRBV30 and TRBJ2-5; D is perhaps TRBD2 (5 bases). Trimming pared 4 bases from V and 0 bases from J, leaving 9 bases between. This CDR3 comprises 13 residues. Germline V gene lookup returns CDR1 GTSNPN and CDR2 SVGIG (reference sequence). The DNA of the CDR3 is TGTGCCTGGAACGGCGGGTACCAAGAGACCCAGTACTTC. It encodes CAWNGGYQETQYF.

This chain joins TRBV3-1 and TRBJ1-1; 7 bases are shared with TRBD1. Germline-derived CDR1 and CDR2 are LGHDT and YNNKEL (reference sequence). The CDR3 runs to 16 residues. After removal of 5 bases from V and 3 bases from J, the junction contained 12 bases not matched to a gene. CDR3 loop: CASSATGVRGYTEAFF. The CDR3 region has the DNA TGTGCCAGCAGCGCAACAGGGGTTCGGGGGTACACTGAAGCTTTCTTT.

This clonotype was seen many times. The V and J genes are TRBV20-1 and TRBJ2-7, with TRBD2 matching 8 bases. From germline, CDR1 is DFQATT and CDR2 SNEGSKA (reference sequence). The CDR3 sequence is 13 residues long. V lost 3 bases and J lost 4; bases outside the gene matches: 5. The CDR3 nucleotides are TGCAGTGCTAGTTCAGCGGGAGATTACGAGCAGTACTTC. Protein sequence: CSASSAGDYEQYF.

In this sample, this clonotype turned up many times. This sequence joins TRBV28 and TRBJ2-7; a possible D gene is TRBD1 (6 bases). CDR1 is MDHEN, CDR2 SYDVKM, per germline. V was trimmed by 6 bases and J by 5 bases, leaving 20 bases between them. The CDR3 has 15 residues. The DNA of the CDR3 is TGTGCCAGCAGCAAACAGGGCGCTCGGTCCCACGAGCAGTACTTC. It is translated as CASSKQGARSHEQYF. Full variable domain (remainder filled in from reference TRBV28 and TRBJ2-7): DVKVTQSSRYLVKRTGEKVFLECVQDMDHENMFWYRQDPGLGLRLIYFSYDVKMKEKGDIPEGYSVSREKKERFSLILESASTNQTSMYLCASSKQGARSHEQYFGPGTRLTVT.

At least ten counts were recorded for this clonotype. The chain employs TRBV11-2 and TRBJ1-6, with a possible D match to TRBD1 (6 bases). The CDR3 is made up of 17 amino acids. Deletions cut 5 bases from V and 0 bases from J, with 14 bases between. The germline gives CDR1 SGHAT, CDR2 FQNNGV. The DNA of the CDR3 is TGTGCCAGCAGCCGCCCAGGGACAAGCTCCTATAATTCACCCCTCCACTTT. Translated, it gives CASSRPGTSSYNSPLHF.

This clonotype came up many times. This chain links TRBV30 with TRBJ2-7; TRBD1 aligns across 9 bases. The length of the CDR3 is 13 residues. V lost 7 bases, J lost 3 bases, and 7 bases stayed unmatched. CDR1 GTSNPN and CDR2 SVGIG come from the germline V gene (reference sequence). The CDR3 DNA sequence: TGTGCCTTCTCGGACAGGGGAAACTACGAGCAGTACTTC. It specifies CAFSDRGNYEQYF. Based on the CDR3 plus reference TRBV30 and TRBJ2-7, the full variable domain is SQTIHQWPATLVQPVGSPLSLECTVEGTSNPNLYWYRQAAGRGLQLLFYSVGIGQISSEVPQNLSASRPQDRQFILSSKKLLLSDSGFYLCAFSDRGNYEQYFGPGTRLTVT.

This clonotype was seen at least ten times. This chain uses TRBV19 with TRBJ1-2, with a tentative D call TRBD1 (6 bases). Germline values: CDR1 LNHDA, CDR2 SQIVND (reference sequence). The CDR3 runs to 14 residues. The ends were cut back, 7 bases at V and 4 bases at J, with 16 bases in the middle. In DNA, the CDR3 is TGTGCCAGTAACAGGGATATAATATCCTATGGCTACACCTTC. The encoded protein is CASNRDIISYGYTF.

In DNA form, the CDR3 reads TGTGCCAGCAGCGACGTAGGGGGCAATCAGCCCCAGCATTTT. Encoded protein: CASSDVGGNQPQHF. The chain uses TRBV11-2 and TRBJ1-5, with TRBD1 as a possible D gene (5 bases). Trimming removed 5 bases at V and 2 bases at J, with 10 bases between. Germline loops: CDR1 SGHAT, CDR2 FQNNGV. The CDR3 loop spans 14 amino acids. The whole variable domain, filled in from reference TRBV11-2 and TRBJ1-5, reads EAGVAQSPRYKIIEKRQSVAFWCNPISGHATLYWYQQILGQGPKLLIQFQNNGVVDDSQLPKDRFSAERLKGVDSTLKIQPAKLEDSAVYLCASSDVGGNQPQHFGDGTRLSIL.

This clonotype was counted ten times or more. The CDR3 coding sequence is TGCAGTGCTAGAGATCCTCAGGGGGCAGAGACCCAGTACTTC. Translated: CSARDPQGAETQYF. The chain combines TRBV20-1 with TRBJ2-5; 8 bases fit TRBD1. Germline V gene data show CDR1 as DFQATT and CDR2 as SNEGSKA (reference sequence). CDR3 length equals 14 residues. After removal of 0 bases from V and 4 bases from J, the junction contained 4 bases not matched to a gene.

This clonotype was seen repeatedly, ten times or more. The chain is built from TRBV7-9 and TRBJ2-7, with D possibly matching TRBD1 (5 bases). Trimming took 5 bases from V and 3 from J, leaving 11 bases between them. Germline values: CDR1 SEHNR, CDR2 FQNEAQ (reference sequence). The CDR3 contains 13 residues. The CDR3 DNA reads as TGTGCCAGCAGCCGGACAACCAGCTACGAGCAGTACTTC. Its translation is CASSRTTSYEQYF.

There are many counts of this clonotype. The rearrangement joins TRBV6-5 to TRBJ2-7; a possible D gene is TRBD1 (6 bases). The CDR3 has 13 amino acids. Germline V gene data show CDR1 as MNHEY and CDR2 as SVGAGI. Between the trimmed V and J ends, which lost 5 bases and 1 base, there was a span of 9 bases. The chain's CDR3 is CASSRTDSYEQYF. The CDR3 nucleotides are TGTGCCAGCAGTAGGACAGATTCCTACGAGCAGTACTTC.

As for this clonotype: A much bigger clone sits one base away, suggesting this may be a read error. This chain joins TRBV29-1 and TRBJ1-5; TRBD1 agrees at 7 bases. The CDR3 extends over 16 amino acids. Germline V CDR1 and CDR2: SQVTM, ANQGSEA. The DNA of the CDR3 is TGCAGCGCTGAAGTGTCGACAGGGTGGGGCAATCAGCCCCAGCATTTT. This translates into CSAEVSTGWGNQPQHF.

This clonotype was observed at least ten times. The chain links TRBV11-2 to TRBJ2-2; 15 positions match TRBD2. This CDR3 has 19 amino acids. CDR1 is SGHAT and CDR2 is FQNNGV in the germline V gene. V lost 5 bases and J lost 0; bases outside the gene matches: 7. CDR3 nucleotide sequence: TGTGCCAGCAGCACCTTAGGACTAGCGGGAGGGCCGAACACCGGGGAGCTGTTTTTT. Translation: CASSTLGLAGGPNTGELFF. The full variable domain, in which reference TRBV11-2 and TRBJ2-2 provide the parts outside the CDR3, is EAGVAQSPRYKIIEKRQSVAFWCNPISGHATLYWYQQILGQGPKLLIQFQNNGVVDDSQLPKDRFSAERLKGVDSTLKIQPAKLEDSAVYLCASSTLGLAGGPNTGELFFGEGSRLTVL.

Many counts were recorded for this clonotype. The rearrangement uses TRBV12-3 or TRBV12-4 and TRBJ2-2, with TRBD2 matching 10 bases. The CDR3 runs to 16 residues. V trimming: 3 bases; J trimming: 0 bases; junction bases outside the gene matches: 1. The CDR3: CASSFLAGANTGELFF. CDR3 coding DNA: TGTGCCAGCAGTTTCCTAGCGGGGGCGAACACCGGGGAGCTGTTTTTT.

This clonotype was picked up many times. The rearrangement joins TRBV6-1 to TRBJ2-5; 12 bases line up with TRBD2. Germline V lookup: CDR1 MNHNS, CDR2 SASEGT. The CDR3 is 16 residues long. Unmatched junction bases numbered 5, after V lost 4 bases and J lost 2 bases. The CDR3 loop is CASSVTSGGPQETQYF. CDR3 sequence (DNA): TGTGCCAGCAGTGTGACTAGCGGGGGCCCACAAGAGACCCAGTACTTC.

This chain links TRBV6-2 or TRBV6-3 with TRBJ1-2; D is ambiguous. The CDR3 spans 12 residues. V lost 8 bases, J lost 4 bases, and 11 bases lay in between. CDR1 and CDR2 (germline): MNHEY, SVGEGT. The CDR3 DNA reads as TGTGCCAGCCGGGCCAAAATCTATGGCTACACCTTC. This translates into CASRAKIYGYTF.

This clonotype appeared many times. The chain couples TRBV9 to TRBJ2-2; no clear D gene. This CDR3 comprises 15 residues. CDR1 SGDLS and CDR2 YYNGEE come from the germline V gene. V lost 0 bases to trimming and J lost 1 base, with 7 bases between them. The CDR3: CASSVVPLNTGELFF. The CDR3 DNA is TGTGCCAGCAGCGTAGTCCCTTTGAACACCGGGGAGCTGTTTTTT.

This clonotype came up many times. This sequence joins TRBV9 and TRBJ2-2; the D is unclear. Germline V gives CDR1 SGDLS, CDR2 YYNGEE. V was pared by 3 bases and J by 5 bases, with 17 bases between. This CDR3 is built from 16 residues. CDR3 sequence (DNA): TGTGCCAGCAGCGCCCGCGGTGACGGAAGGACCGGGGAGCTGTTTTTT. Protein sequence: CASSARGDGRTGELFF.

The chain carries TRBV28 and TRBJ1-1, with D maybe TRBD1 (6 bases). Germline values: CDR1 MDHEN, CDR2 SYDVKM. Between the trimmed V and J ends, which lost 6 bases and 0 bases, there was a span of 14 bases. The CDR3 is made up of 15 amino acids. DNA of the CDR3: TGTGCCAGCAGCCGACCCAGGGGAATGAACACTGAAGCTTTCTTT. Its translation: CASSRPRGMNTEAFF.

This clonotype came up many times. The gene calls are TRBV28 and TRBJ1-1; the match to TRBD1 covers 8 bases. The CDR3 runs to 13 residues. Germline lookup yields CDR1 MDHEN and CDR2 SYDVKM. J was trimmed by 7 bases and V by 10 bases; bases with no gene match: 11. CDR3 loop: CATRDRGGLEAFF. Here the CDR3 DNA reads TGTGCCACCCGAGACAGGGGCGGCCTTGAAGCTTTCTTT.